The 32 T cell receptor beta chains presented below share a single source sample, sequenced in a study of OX40 agonist ivuxolimab in advanced cancers. This table comes from immunoSEQ multiplex PCR, and its TCRdb copy is limited to in-frame clones, with some not included. This sample has tens of thousands of clones, with more than 75% found just once. Specimen: CD4+ or CD8+ T cells sorted from blood, collected in a trial of the OX40 agonist ivuxolimab. These receptors all stem from an adult with an advanced solid tumor such as melanoma, head and neck, liver or kidney cancer.

The J gene is TRBJ2-7, the V gene TRBV10-2; maybe TRBD2 (7 bases). Germline V lookup: CDR1 WSHSY, CDR2 SAAADI. Trimming removed 10 bases from V and 3 bases from J, with 25 bases in between. The CDR3 is made up of 16 amino acids. The CDR3 nucleotides are TGCGCCAATCCCTCCGGAGGGGGGGTAAACTTCTACGAGCAGTACTTC. Translated: CANPSGGGVNFYEQYF.

This clone was seen only a few times. The rearrangement joins TRBV29-1 to TRBJ2-7; no definite D call. The CDR3 sequence is 11 residues long. V gave up 4 bases and J gave up 3 bases, with 7 bases separating them. CDR1 is SQVTM, CDR2 ANQGSEA, per germline. DNA for the CDR3: TGCAGCGTTGTAACTGGCTACGAGCAGTACTTC. Residues: CSVVTGYEQYF.

V usage is TRBV2 and J usage is TRBJ1-1, with D unresolved. The CDR3 extends over 13 amino acids. Trimming left V 2 bases short and J 0 bases short, with 4 bases between. Germline V gene lookup returns CDR1 SNHLY and CDR2 FYNNEI. The chain's CDR3 is CASSEKMNTEAFF. CDR3 in DNA: TGTGCCAGCAGTGAAAAGATGAACACTGAAGCTTTCTTT.

The chain joins TRBV29-1 to TRBJ2-1; 10 nucleotides agree with TRBD2. The CDR3 is 15 amino acids. Trimming cost V 2 bases and J 9 bases; bases outside gene matches: 10. Germline CDR1 is SQVTM and CDR2 is ANQGSEA. In DNA, the CDR3 is TGCAGCGTTGAACCTTCTAGCGGGGGTATCGGTGAGCAGTTCTTC. Its translation: CSVEPSSGGIGEQFF.

The chain uses TRBV27 and TRBJ1-5; the match to TRBD1 covers 8 bases. CDR3 size: 15 residues. Germline assignment: CDR1 MNHEY and CDR2 SMNVEV (reference sequence). V was clipped by 6 bases and J by 4 bases; unmatched bases: 8. In nucleotides, the CDR3 is TGTGCCAGCAGCTTAAGGACAGGGAGGAATCAGCCCCAGCATTTT. Translation: CASSLRTGRNQPQHF.

J is TRBJ2-5 and V is TRBV18, with TRBD2 identical over 9 bases. Germline V lookup: CDR1 KGHSH, CDR2 LQKENI. This CDR3 is built from 17 residues. The J segment lost 2 bases and the V segment lost 0 bases, leaving 7 bases of the junction unmatched. This CDR3 is CASSPPRPSGEQETQYF. The CDR3 DNA follows: TGTGCCAGCTCACCACCGAGGCCTAGCGGGGAGCAAGAGACCCAGTACTTC.

The chain combines TRBV7-2 with TRBJ1-2; the D is unclear. Per the germline V gene, CDR1 is SGHTA and CDR2 is FQGNSA. This CDR3 is 12 amino acids long. V was pared by 1 base and J by 4 bases, with 4 bases between. The CDR3 region has the DNA TGTGCCAGCAGCTTAGTAGGCTATGGCTACACCTTC. Its translation: CASSLVGYGYTF.

CDR3 amino acids: CASSIDVGNEQFF. The CDR3 DNA follows: TGTGCCAGTAGTATAGACGTAGGAAATGAGCAGTTCTTC. The chain employs TRBV19 and TRBJ2-1; the D is unclear. V dropped 0 bases and J dropped 7 bases, with 7 bases sitting between them. This CDR3 has 13 amino acids. Germline assignment: CDR1 LNHDA and CDR2 SQIVND (reference sequence).

This clone has a single count. This rearrangement joins TRBV5-6 to TRBJ1-6; D is unclear. Trimming took 4 bases from V and 10 from J, leaving 15 bases between them. Germline-derived CDR1 and CDR2 are SGHDT and YYEEEE. This CDR3 comprises 14 residues. The CDR3 DNA follows: TGTGCCAGCAGCCGCCCGGGGTTAGGGTCACCCCTCCACTTT. Translating gives CASSRPGLGSPLHF.

This rearrangement joins TRBV29-1 to TRBJ1-3, with D unclear. The germline V gene has CDR1 SQVTM and CDR2 ANQGSEA. This CDR3 is built from 14 residues. The ends were cut back, 0 bases at V and 0 bases at J, with 6 bases in the middle. CDR3 residues: CSVEDPSSGNTIYF. The CDR3 DNA reads as TGCAGCGTTGAAGATCCTAGCTCTGGAAACACCATATATTTT.

V is TRBV4-1 and J is TRBJ2-2; 10 nucleotides match TRBD2. The CDR3 length is 20 residues. Germline CDR1 is MGHRA and CDR2 is YSYEKL. The V and J ends lost 4 bases and 0 bases, in that order; junction bases with no gene match: 14. The CDR3 DNA reads as TGCGCCAGCAGCCCGAGCCGGTCCTGGACTAGCGGTACGAACACCGGGGAGCTGTTTTTT. Its protein is CASSPSRSWTSGTNTGELFF.

The rearrangement links TRBV11-2 to TRBJ2-6; D gene ambiguous. V gave up 7 bases and J gave up 0 bases, with 7 bases separating them. Germline CDR1 and CDR2: SGHAT and FQNNGV. The CDR3 has 14 amino acids. The CDR3 reads CASTLNSGANVLTF. The CDR3, as DNA: TGTGCCAGCACCCTGAACTCTGGGGCCAACGTCCTGACTTTC.

This rearrangement joins TRBV11-1 to TRBJ2-3; the match to TRBD1 covers 7 bases. J was trimmed by 0 bases and V by 7 bases; bases with no gene match: 7. This CDR3 has 15 amino acids. Germline V gene data show CDR1 as SGHAT and CDR2 as FQDESV (reference sequence). The CDR3: CASTDRGQSTDTQYF. DNA for the CDR3: TGTGCCAGCACCGATCGGGGACAGAGCACAGATACGCAGTATTTT.

The chain has TRBV7-9 and TRBJ1-2; maybe TRBD1 (6 bases). The V end lost 1 base, the J end lost 6 bases, and 9 bases lay between the germline ends. Germline V gene lookup returns CDR1 SEHNR and CDR2 FQNEAQ (reference sequence). The CDR3 length is 13 residues. The CDR3 region is CASSLETGNGYTF. CDR3 sequence (DNA): TGTGCCAGCAGCTTAGAAACAGGGAATGGCTACACCTTC. Full variable domain (missing parts from reference TRBV7-9 and TRBJ1-2): DTGVSQNPRHKITKRGQNVTFRCDPISEHNRLYWYRQTLGQGPEFLTYFQNEAQLEKSRLLSDRFSAERPKGSFSTLEIQRTEQGDSAMYLCASSLETGNGYTFGSGTRLTVV.

The chain couples TRBV7-3 to TRBJ2-1; 9 bases line up with TRBD2. The CDR3 length is 15 residues. Trimming cost V 1 base and J 3 bases; bases outside gene matches: 1. Looked up from germline, CDR1 is SGHTA and CDR2 is FQGTGA. The CDR3 bases are TGTGCCAGCAGCTTAATTAGCGGGGGCTACAATGAGCAGTTCTTC. Protein: CASSLISGGYNEQFF. Combining the CDR3 with reference TRBV7-3 and TRBJ2-1 gives the whole variable domain GAGVSQTPSNKVTEKGKYVELRCDPISGHTALYWYRQSLGQGPEFLIYFQGTGAADDSGLPNDRFFAVRPEGSVSTLKIQRTERGDSAVYLCASSLISGGYNEQFFGPGTRLTVL.

The chain joins TRBV9 to TRBJ2-6; 7 bases are a match to TRBD1. The CDR3 loop spans 18 amino acids. V trimming: 0 bases; J trimming: 0 bases; junction bases outside the gene matches: 6. Germline V CDR1 and CDR2: SGDLS, YYNGEE. CDR3 protein: CASSVGGQRGSGANVLTF. The DNA of the CDR3 is TGTGCCAGCAGCGTAGGGGGACAGAGGGGCTCTGGGGCCAACGTCCTGACTTTC.

This chain's CDR3 is CASSLRRGRSTEAFF. DNA for the CDR3: TGTGCCAGCAGCTTACGGAGGGGTAGGAGCACTGAAGCTTTCTTT. This chain connects TRBV11-1 to TRBJ1-1; D may be TRBD1 (5 bases). The V end was cut by 2 bases, the J end by 4 bases, with 14 bases between. The V gene's germline CDR1 is SGHAT and CDR2 FQDESV (reference sequence). The CDR3 consists of 15 residues.

The chain has TRBV7-6 and TRBJ1-5; 8 positions match TRBD1. CDR1 and CDR2 from the germline V gene are SGHVS and FNYEAQ. CDR3 length equals 15 residues. J gave up 4 bases and V 3 bases, and 5 bases lay outside the gene matches. The CDR3 DNA reads as TGTGCCAGCAGCTTGTACAGGGGGGGGAATCAGCCCCAGCATTTT. Translating gives CASSLYRGGNQPQHF.

The chain recombines TRBV5-4 with TRBJ1-4; a weak D match, TRBD1 (6 bases). V dropped 6 bases and J dropped 3 bases, with 9 bases sitting between them. The CDR3 sequence is 13 residues long. Germline CDR1 SGHNT, CDR2 YYREEE (reference sequence). The CDR3 bases are TGTGCCAGCAAGCCAGGGGCTAATGAAAAACTGTTTTTT. It codes for CASKPGANEKLFF.

The chain recombines TRBV19 with TRBJ2-3, with 7 nucleotides matching TRBD1. V gave up 8 bases and J gave up 1 base; unmatched junction bases: 6. Germline V gives CDR1 LNHDA, CDR2 SQIVND (reference sequence). The CDR3 contains 14 residues. The CDR3 DNA is TGTGCCAGTCGTCAAGGGGGCGGCACAGATACGCAGTATTTT. It encodes CASRQGGGTDTQYF.

The chain combines TRBV7-2 with TRBJ2-1, with 9 bases fitting TRBD2. This CDR3 spans 15 amino acids. Looked up from germline, CDR1 is SGHTA and CDR2 is FQGNSA. The trim removed 2 bases at V and 8 bases at J, leaving 7 bases unmatched. In DNA form, the CDR3 reads TGTGCCAGCAGCTTATGGGGCGGCGGGAGGGATGAGCAGTTCTTC. Translation gives CASSLWGGGRDEQFF.

V and J are TRBV5-8 and TRBJ1-2; TRBD1 agrees at 7 bases. J was trimmed by 5 bases and V by 0 bases; bases with no gene match: 7. This CDR3 comprises 15 residues. Germline V gene data show CDR1 as SGHTS and CDR2 as YDEGEE. The CDR3 reads CASSLAGGWGYGYTF. In nucleotides, the CDR3 is TGTGCCAGCAGCTTGGCAGGGGGTTGGGGTTATGGCTACACCTTC.

The chain recombines TRBV19 with TRBJ1-5; D is undetermined. Germline V gene data show CDR1 as LNHDA and CDR2 as SQIVND (reference sequence). The CDR3 is 12 amino acids. V lost 7 bases, J lost 9 bases, and 13 bases lay in between. The CDR3: CASKQTAGPQHF. The CDR3, as DNA: TGTGCCAGTAAGCAGACCGCGGGGCCCCAGCATTTT.

V usage is TRBV28 and J usage is TRBJ1-2, with 12 nucleotides matching TRBD1. The CDR3 is 16 residues long. Germline CDR1 reads MDHEN; CDR2 reads SYDVKM. Trimming cost V 5 bases and J 7 bases; bases outside gene matches: 11. The CDR3 protein is CASSPRPGQGAGGYTF. CDR3 DNA sequence: TGTGCCAGCAGTCCAAGACCGGGACAGGGGGCGGGTGGCTACACCTTC.

The J gene is TRBJ2-1, the V gene TRBV7-8; D unresolved. The germline V gene has CDR1 SGHVS and CDR2 FQNEAQ. V was shortened by 0 bases and J by 5 bases, with 8 bases between the two germline ends. CDR3 length: 14 amino acids. CDR3 amino acids: CASSLALNDNEQFF. CDR3 DNA: TGTGCCAGCAGCTTAGCGCTGAATGACAATGAGCAGTTCTTC.

This clone was found once. The V gene is TRBV30, the J gene TRBJ1-4, with unresolved D. Per the germline V gene, CDR1 is GTSNPN and CDR2 is SVGIG (reference sequence). The CDR3 has 15 amino acids. V dropped 3 bases and J dropped 0 bases, with 11 bases sitting between them. The CDR3 spells CAWRYPGATNEKLFF. CDR3 DNA sequence: TGTGCCTGGAGGTACCCCGGGGCAACTAATGAAAAACTGTTTTTT.

This clone was observed a handful of times. This chain joins TRBV27 and TRBJ1-6; unclear D gene. Between the trimmed V and J ends, which lost 3 bases and 5 bases, there was a span of 8 bases. The CDR3 has 14 residues. CDR1 and CDR2 (germline): MNHEY, SMNVEV (reference sequence). The CDR3 sequence is CASSFRTDNSPLHF. CDR3 bases: TGTGCCAGCAGTTTTAGGACGGATAATTCACCCCTCCACTTT.

The chain couples TRBV19 to TRBJ2-1; 7 positions match TRBD2. The CDR3 sequence is 16 residues long. CDR1 and CDR2 (germline): LNHDA, SQIVND (reference sequence). After removal of 0 bases from V and 10 bases from J, the junction contained 12 bases not matched to a gene. CDR3 protein: CASSIDSGLGASEQFF. The CDR3 DNA reads TGTGCCAGTAGTATAGATTCTGGACTAGGTGCCTCAGAGCAGTTCTTC.

The chain links TRBV11-2 to TRBJ2-7; D is unresolved. The CDR3 loop spans 13 amino acids. V lost 5 bases and J 5 bases, leaving 13 bases between the germline ends. Germline V gene data show CDR1 as SGHAT and CDR2 as FQNNGV. The CDR3 coding sequence is TGTGCCAGCAGCCCCTTCCCCGGTGACGAGCAGTACTTC. Translated, it gives CASSPFPGDEQYF.

The chain carries TRBV19 and TRBJ2-1; the match to TRBD2 covers 7 bases. The length of the CDR3 is 14 residues. Germline V lookup: CDR1 LNHDA, CDR2 SQIVND (reference sequence). The J segment lost 15 bases and the V segment lost 3 bases, leaving 14 bases of the junction unmatched. CDR3 DNA sequence: TGTGCCAGTAGTATTAAAGATCGCGCGGGAGATATGTTCTTC. Translated: CASSIKDRAGDMFF.

The chain is built from TRBV19 and TRBJ2-2; D may be TRBD2 (6 bases). Trimming shortened V by 1 base and J by 3 bases, and 12 bases separated the two germline ends. CDR1 is LNHDA, CDR2 SQIVND, per germline (reference sequence). This CDR3 has 16 residues. The CDR3 protein is CASSIGAGTDTGELFF. CDR3 sequence (DNA): TGTGCCAGTAGTATAGGGGCAGGGACTGACACCGGGGAGCTGTTTTTT.

CDR3 in DNA: TGTGCCACACAGGGGAGTAATGAAAAACTGTTTTTT. The encoded protein is CATQGSNEKLFF. V is TRBV2 and J is TRBJ1-4; 7 bases align to TRBD1. V shed 10 bases, J shed 4 bases, and the junction held 3 bases outside the gene matches. The CDR3 contains 12 residues. Germline V gene sequence: CDR1 SNHLY, CDR2 FYNNEI.